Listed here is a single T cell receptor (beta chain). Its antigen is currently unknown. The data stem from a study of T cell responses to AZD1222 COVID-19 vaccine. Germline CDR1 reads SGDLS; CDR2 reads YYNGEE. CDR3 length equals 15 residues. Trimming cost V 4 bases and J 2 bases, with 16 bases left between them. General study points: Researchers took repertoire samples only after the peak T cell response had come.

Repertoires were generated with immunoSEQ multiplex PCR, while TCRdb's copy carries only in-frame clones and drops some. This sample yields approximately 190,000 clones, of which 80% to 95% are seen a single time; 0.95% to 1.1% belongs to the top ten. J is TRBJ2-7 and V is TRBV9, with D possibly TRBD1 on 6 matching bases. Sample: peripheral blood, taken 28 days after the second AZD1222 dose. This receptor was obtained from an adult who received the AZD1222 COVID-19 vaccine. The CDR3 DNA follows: TGTGCCAGCAGCCCCGAAGGGACAAGTACCTACGAGCAGTACTTC. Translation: CASSPEGTSTYEQYF.